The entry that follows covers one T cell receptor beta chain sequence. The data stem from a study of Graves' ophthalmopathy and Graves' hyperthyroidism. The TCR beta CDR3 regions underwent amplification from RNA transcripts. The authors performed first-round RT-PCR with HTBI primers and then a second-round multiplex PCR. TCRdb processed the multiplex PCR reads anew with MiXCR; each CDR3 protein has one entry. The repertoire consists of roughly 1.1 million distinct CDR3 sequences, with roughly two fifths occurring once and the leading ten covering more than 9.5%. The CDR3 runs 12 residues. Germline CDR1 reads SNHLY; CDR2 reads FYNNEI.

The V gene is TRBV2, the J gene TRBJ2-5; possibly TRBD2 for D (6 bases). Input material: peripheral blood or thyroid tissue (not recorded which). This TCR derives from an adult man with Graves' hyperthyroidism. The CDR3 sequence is CTNRFGGETQYF. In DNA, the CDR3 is TGTACCAACCGATTTGGGGGGGAGACCCAGTACTTC.